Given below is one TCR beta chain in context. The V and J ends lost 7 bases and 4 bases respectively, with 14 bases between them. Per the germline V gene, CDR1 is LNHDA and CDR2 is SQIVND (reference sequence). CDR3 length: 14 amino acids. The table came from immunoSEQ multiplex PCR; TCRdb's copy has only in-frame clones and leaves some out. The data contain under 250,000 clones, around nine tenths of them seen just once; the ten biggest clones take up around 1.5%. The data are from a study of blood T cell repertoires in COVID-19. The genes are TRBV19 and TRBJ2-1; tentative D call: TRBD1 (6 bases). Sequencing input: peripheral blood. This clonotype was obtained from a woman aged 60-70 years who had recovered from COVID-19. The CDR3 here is CASTWIGGYNEQFF. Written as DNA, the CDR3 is TGTGCCAGTACCTGGATAGGGGGTTACAATGAGCAGTTCTTC.